The 14 T cell receptor beta chains in this list originate from one sample, sequenced in a study of blood T cell repertoires in COVID-19. Clones were read by immunoSEQ multiplex PCR, and TCRdb kept only the in-frame ones, dropping some. The table records just over 150,000 clones, 70% to 90% of them present only once. The sequencing sample was made of PBMCs or T cells enriched from blood (not recorded which). Receptors originate from a woman in her forties or fifties who had recovered from COVID-19.

This chain joins TRBV5-4 and TRBJ1-1; 7 bases align to TRBD1. This CDR3 region has 15 residues. The J segment lost 4 bases and the V segment lost 0 bases, leaving 6 bases of the junction unmatched. Germline V lookup: CDR1 SGHNT, CDR2 YYREEE (reference sequence). CDR3 DNA sequence: TGTGCCAGCAGCTTGGATCAGGGGGTCCTCACTGAAGCTTTCTTT. It codes for CASSLDQGVLTEAFF.

This chain links TRBV27 with TRBJ1-2; 8 bases map to TRBD1. The germline V gene has CDR1 MNHEY and CDR2 SMNVEV (reference sequence). Germline trimming cut 5 bases from V and 7 bases from J; bases unmatched to any gene: 9. This CDR3 is 14 amino acids long. In nucleotides, the CDR3 is TGTGCCAGCAGTCCTAAGACAGGGGCCTTTGGCTACACCTTC. Translated: CASSPKTGAFGYTF.

The chain couples TRBV18 to TRBJ1-3; the D gene is possibly TRBD1 (6 bases). Between the trimmed V and J ends, which lost 6 bases and 3 bases, there was a span of 12 bases. The CDR3 is 14 amino acids. In germline, CDR1 is KGHSH, CDR2 LQKENI. The CDR3 DNA sequence: TGTGCCAGCTCCCCCGACAGGTTTGGAAACACCATATATTTT. Its protein product is CASSPDRFGNTIYF. The whole variable domain, remainder taken from reference TRBV18 and TRBJ1-3, is NAGVMQNPRHLVRRRGQEARLRCSPMKGHSHVYWYRQLPEEGLKFMVYLQKENIIDESGMPKERFSAEFPKEGPSILRIQQVVRGDSAAYFCASSPDRFGNTIYFGEGSWLTVV.

V is TRBV6-2 or TRBV6-3 and J is TRBJ1-2; unclear D gene. The CDR3 extends over 13 amino acids. Between the trimmed V and J ends, which lost 5 bases and 5 bases, there was a span of 12 bases. Germline V gene data show CDR1 as MNHEY and CDR2 as SVGEGT. The CDR3 DNA reads as TGTGCCAGCAGTCCGCGGGAGACGTATGGCTACACCTTC. This codes for CASSPRETYGYTF.

The chain has TRBV11-1 and TRBJ1-4; perhaps TRBD1 as D (6 bases). Germline CDR1 is SGHAT and CDR2 is FQDESV (reference sequence). Trimming cost V 3 bases and J 8 bases, with 19 bases left between them. There are 16 residues in the CDR3. Written as DNA, the CDR3 is TGTGCCAGCAGCTTGGGCATGACAGGAGGAAGAGAAAAACTGTTTTTT. Residues: CASSLGMTGGREKLFF.

The chain employs TRBV9 and TRBJ2-3; possible D gene TRBD2, 6 bases. Germline V gene sequence: CDR1 SGDLS, CDR2 YYNGEE. V was shortened by 0 bases and J by 4 bases, with 15 bases between the two germline ends. CDR3 length: 16 residues. CDR3: CASSVGGVRRADTQYF. The CDR3 region has the DNA TGTGCCAGCAGCGTAGGAGGGGTGAGGAGGGCAGATACGCAGTATTTT.

The J gene is TRBJ2-6, the V gene TRBV7-9; D unclear. Per germline, CDR1 SEHNR and CDR2 FQNEAQ (reference sequence). The CDR3 runs 15 residues. V was shortened by 3 bases and J by 2 bases, with 8 bases between the two germline ends. The CDR3 DNA sequence: TGTGCCAGCAGCTTGAATGTAGCTGGGGCCAACGTCCTGACTTTC. It translates to CASSLNVAGANVLTF.

This chain links TRBV5-6 with TRBJ1-1; D remains unclear. The ends were cut back, 4 bases at V and 4 bases at J, with 14 bases in the middle. The CDR3 spans 14 residues. Germline CDR1 and CDR2: SGHDT and YYEEEE. CDR3 in amino acids: CASSPSGFATEAFF. The CDR3, as DNA: TGTGCCAGCAGCCCGTCAGGTTTTGCCACTGAAGCTTTCTTT.

The CDR3 DNA follows: TGTGCCAGCAGCCCCCCGGGACTACTCACAGATACGCAGTATTTT. It is translated as CASSPPGLLTDTQYF. The chain recombines TRBV7-9 with TRBJ2-3; 7 positions match TRBD2. The V gene's germline CDR1 is SEHNR and CDR2 FQNEAQ (reference sequence). The CDR3 spans 15 residues. V lost 5 bases to trimming and J lost 2 bases; unmatched junction nucleotides: 7.

This chain links TRBV19 with TRBJ2-7, with 10 bases aligning to TRBD1. The CDR3 runs 16 residues. Trimming removed 6 bases from V and 3 bases from J; junction bases left unmatched: 11. Germline V CDR1 and CDR2: LNHDA, SQIVND (reference sequence). The CDR3 DNA reads TGTGCCAGTAGCCCAGGACAGGGGGGCCACCACTACGAGCAGTACTTC. It is translated as CASSPGQGGHHYEQYF.

The chain links TRBV6-6 to TRBJ1-6, with 7 bases fitting TRBD1. Germline V gene sequence: CDR1 MNHNY, CDR2 SVGAGI (reference sequence). J lost 5 bases, V lost 8 bases, and 9 bases had no gene match. The CDR3 runs to 15 residues. CDR3 sequence (DNA): TGTGCCAGCTCCTCATCCGGGACAGATAATTCACCCCTCCACTTT. It translates to CASSSSGTDNSPLHF.

The chain joins TRBV11-3 to TRBJ2-1; D gene uncertain. This CDR3 contains 15 residues. The germline V gene encodes CDR1 SGHNT and CDR2 YENEEA. Trimming took 5 bases from V and 0 from J, leaving 11 bases between them. CDR3 DNA sequence: TGTGCCAGCAGCACCCCCTTTAGCTCCTACAATGAGCAGTTCTTC. Its protein product is CASSTPFSSYNEQFF.

The CDR3: CSVGGQVNEKLFF. The CDR3 nucleotides are TGCAGCGTGGGGGGACAGGTCAATGAAAAACTGTTTTTT. The chain combines TRBV29-1 with TRBJ1-4, with 8 bases that match TRBD1. Germline loops: CDR1 SQVTM, CDR2 ANQGSEA. The CDR3 spans 13 residues. The junction had 5 bases not matched to a gene; V was cut back by 6 bases and J by 5 bases.

The rearrangement joins TRBV29-1 to TRBJ2-4; D might be TRBD1 (6 bases). V gave up 6 bases and J gave up 8 bases, with 11 bases separating them. The CDR3 runs to 11 residues. CDR1 is SQVTM and CDR2 is ANQGSEA in the germline V gene. Here the CDR3 reads CSVPGADIQYF. The CDR3 DNA reads TGCAGCGTGCCAGGGGCGGACATTCAGTACTTC.